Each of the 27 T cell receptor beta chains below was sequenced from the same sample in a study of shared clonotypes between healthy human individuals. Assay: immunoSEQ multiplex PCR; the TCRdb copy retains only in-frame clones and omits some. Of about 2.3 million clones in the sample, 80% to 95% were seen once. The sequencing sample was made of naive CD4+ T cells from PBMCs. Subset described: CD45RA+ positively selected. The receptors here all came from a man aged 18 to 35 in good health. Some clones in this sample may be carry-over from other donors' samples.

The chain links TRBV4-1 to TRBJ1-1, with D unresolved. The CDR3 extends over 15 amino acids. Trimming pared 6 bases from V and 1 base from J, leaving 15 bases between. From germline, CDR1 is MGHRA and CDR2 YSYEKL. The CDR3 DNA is TGCGCCAGCAGTTTCGTGGGTAGGACGAACACTGAAGCTTTCTTT. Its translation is CASSFVGRTNTEAFF.

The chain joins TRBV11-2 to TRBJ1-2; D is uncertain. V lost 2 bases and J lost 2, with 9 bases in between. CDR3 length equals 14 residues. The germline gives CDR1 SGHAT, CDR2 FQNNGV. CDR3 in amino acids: CASSLRQSNYGYTF. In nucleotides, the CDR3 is TGTGCCAGCAGCTTACGCCAGAGCAACTATGGCTACACCTTC.

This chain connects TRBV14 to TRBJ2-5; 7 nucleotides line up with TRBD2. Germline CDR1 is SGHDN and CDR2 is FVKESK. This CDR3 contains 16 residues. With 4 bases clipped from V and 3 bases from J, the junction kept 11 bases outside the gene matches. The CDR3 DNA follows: TGTGCCAGCAGCCCTCCGACTAGCCCCGGGAAAGAGACCCAGTACTTC. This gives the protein CASSPPTSPGKETQYF.

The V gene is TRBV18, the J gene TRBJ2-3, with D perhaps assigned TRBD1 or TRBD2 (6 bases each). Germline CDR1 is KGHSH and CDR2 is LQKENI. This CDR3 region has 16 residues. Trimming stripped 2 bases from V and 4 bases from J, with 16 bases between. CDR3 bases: TGTGCCAGCTCACCATCAAGAACAGGGAGGTCAGATACGCAGTATTTT. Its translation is CASSPSRTGRSDTQYF.

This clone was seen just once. The CDR3 sequence is CASSSRTSINEQFF. DNA of the CDR3: TGCGCCAGCAGTTCTAGGACTAGCATCAATGAGCAGTTCTTC. This chain connects TRBV10-1 to TRBJ2-1, with TRBD2 matching 8 bases. V dropped 5 bases and J dropped 6; count of bases not matched to a gene: 6. The CDR3 is 14 residues long. Germline lookup yields CDR1 WNHNN and CDR2 SYGVQD (reference sequence).

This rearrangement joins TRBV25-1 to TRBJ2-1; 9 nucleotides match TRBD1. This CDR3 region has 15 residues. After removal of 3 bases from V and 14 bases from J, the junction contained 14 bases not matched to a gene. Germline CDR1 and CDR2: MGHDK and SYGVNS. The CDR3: CASSDVAPGQGLKFF. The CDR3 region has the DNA TGTGCCAGCAGTGACGTCGCACCGGGACAGGGTTTAAAGTTCTTC.

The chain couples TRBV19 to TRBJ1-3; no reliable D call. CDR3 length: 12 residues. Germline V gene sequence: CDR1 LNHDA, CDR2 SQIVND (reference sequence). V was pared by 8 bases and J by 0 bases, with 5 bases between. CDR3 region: CASGSSGNTIYF. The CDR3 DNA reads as TGTGCCAGTGGGAGCTCTGGAAACACCATATATTTT.

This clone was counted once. CDR3 sequence reads: CASSLMTEAGRSWETQYF. The CDR3 DNA follows: TGTGCCAGCAGTTTAATGACGGAGGCAGGGCGTTCCTGGGAGACCCAGTACTTC. This chain connects TRBV28 to TRBJ2-5; D tentatively fits TRBD1 or TRBD2 (5 bases each). The germline V and J ends were trimmed by 2 bases and 5 bases, with 24 bases remaining between them. This CDR3 spans 18 amino acids. Germline lookup yields CDR1 MDHEN and CDR2 SYDVKM.

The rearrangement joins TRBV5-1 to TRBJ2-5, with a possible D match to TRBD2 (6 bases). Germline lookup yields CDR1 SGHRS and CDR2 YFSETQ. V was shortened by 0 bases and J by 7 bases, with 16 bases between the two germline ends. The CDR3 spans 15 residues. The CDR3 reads CASSLGLTSFGTQYF. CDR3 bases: TGCGCCAGCAGCTTGGGTCTAACTAGCTTTGGGACCCAGTACTTC.

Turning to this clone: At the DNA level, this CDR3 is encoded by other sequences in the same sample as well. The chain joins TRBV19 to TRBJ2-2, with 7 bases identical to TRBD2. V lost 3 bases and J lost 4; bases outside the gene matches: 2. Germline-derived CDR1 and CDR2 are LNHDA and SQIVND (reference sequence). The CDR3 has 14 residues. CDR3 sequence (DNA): TGTGCCAGTAGTATCACGGGGGGCACCGGGGAGCTGTTTTTT. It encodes CASSITGGTGELFF.

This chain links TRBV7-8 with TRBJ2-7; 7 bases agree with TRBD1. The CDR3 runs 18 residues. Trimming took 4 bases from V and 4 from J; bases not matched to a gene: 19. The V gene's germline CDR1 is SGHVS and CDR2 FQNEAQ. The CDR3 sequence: CASSSQRGPTGVRYEQYF. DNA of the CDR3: TGTGCCAGCAGCTCACAGAGGGGCCCAACAGGGGTGCGATACGAGCAGTACTTC. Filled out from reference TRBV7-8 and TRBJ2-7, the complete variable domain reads GAGVSQSPRYKVAKRGQDVALRCDPISGHVSLFWYQQALGQGPEFLTYFQNEAQLDKSGLPSDRFFAERPEGSVSTLKIQRTQQEDSAVYLCASSSQRGPTGVRYEQYFGPGTRLTVT.

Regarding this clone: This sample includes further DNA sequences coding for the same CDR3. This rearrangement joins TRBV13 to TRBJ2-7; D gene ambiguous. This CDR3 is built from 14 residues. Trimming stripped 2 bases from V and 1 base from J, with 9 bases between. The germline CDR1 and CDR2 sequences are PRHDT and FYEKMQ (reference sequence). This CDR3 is CASSLRRDSYEQYF. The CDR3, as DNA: TGTGCCAGCAGCTTAAGGAGAGATTCCTACGAGCAGTACTTC.

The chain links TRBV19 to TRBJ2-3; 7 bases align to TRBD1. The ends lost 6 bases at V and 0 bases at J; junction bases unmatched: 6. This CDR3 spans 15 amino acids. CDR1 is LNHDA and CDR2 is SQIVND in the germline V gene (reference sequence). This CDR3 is CASSGRGRSTDTQYF. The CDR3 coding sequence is TGTGCCAGTAGCGGCAGGGGGAGAAGCACAGATACGCAGTATTTT.

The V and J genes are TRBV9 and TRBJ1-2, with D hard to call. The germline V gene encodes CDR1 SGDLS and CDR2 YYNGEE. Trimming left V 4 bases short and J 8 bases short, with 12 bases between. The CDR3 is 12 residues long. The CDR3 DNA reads TGTGCCAGCAGCACCCGGACGGAGGGCTACACCTTC. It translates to CASSTRTEGYTF.

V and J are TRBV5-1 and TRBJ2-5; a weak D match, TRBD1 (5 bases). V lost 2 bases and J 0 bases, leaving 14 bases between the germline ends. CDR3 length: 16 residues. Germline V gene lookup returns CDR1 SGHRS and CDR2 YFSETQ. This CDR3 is CASSFGASQYQETQYF. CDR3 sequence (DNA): TGCGCCAGCAGCTTTGGGGCGAGTCAGTACCAAGAGACCCAGTACTTC.

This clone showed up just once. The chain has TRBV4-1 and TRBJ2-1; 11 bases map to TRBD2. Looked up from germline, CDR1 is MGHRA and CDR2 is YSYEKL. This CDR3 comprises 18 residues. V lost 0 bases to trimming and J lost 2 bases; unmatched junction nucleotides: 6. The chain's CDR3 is CASSQELAGVGTYNEQFF. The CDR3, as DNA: TGCGCCAGCAGCCAAGAACTAGCGGGAGTGGGTACCTACAATGAGCAGTTCTTC.

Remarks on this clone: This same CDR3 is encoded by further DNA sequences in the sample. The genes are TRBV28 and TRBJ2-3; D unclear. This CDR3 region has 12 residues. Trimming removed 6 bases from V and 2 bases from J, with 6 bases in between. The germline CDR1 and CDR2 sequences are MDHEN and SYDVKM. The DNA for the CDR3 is TGTGCCAGCAGCCTTTACACAGATACGCAGTATTTT. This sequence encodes CASSLYTDTQYF.

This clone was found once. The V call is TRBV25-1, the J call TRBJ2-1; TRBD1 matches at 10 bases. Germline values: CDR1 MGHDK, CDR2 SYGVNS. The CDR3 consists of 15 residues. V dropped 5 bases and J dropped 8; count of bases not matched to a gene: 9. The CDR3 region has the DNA TGTGCCAGCAGTACCGCGGGACAGGGGAAATATGAGCAGTTCTTC. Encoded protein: CASSTAGQGKYEQFF.

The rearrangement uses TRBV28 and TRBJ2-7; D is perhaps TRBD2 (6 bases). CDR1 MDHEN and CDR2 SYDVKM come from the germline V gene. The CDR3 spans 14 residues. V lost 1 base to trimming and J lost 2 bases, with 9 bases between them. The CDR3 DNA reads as TGTGCCAGCAGTTTATTTCCGGGAGCCTACGAGCAGTACTTC. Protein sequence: CASSLFPGAYEQYF.

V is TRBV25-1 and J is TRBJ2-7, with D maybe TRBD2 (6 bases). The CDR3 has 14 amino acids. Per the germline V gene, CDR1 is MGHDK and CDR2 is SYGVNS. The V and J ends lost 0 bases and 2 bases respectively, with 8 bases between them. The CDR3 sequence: CASSEYGGPYEQYF. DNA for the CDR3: TGTGCCAGCAGTGAATACGGGGGACCCTACGAGCAGTACTTC.

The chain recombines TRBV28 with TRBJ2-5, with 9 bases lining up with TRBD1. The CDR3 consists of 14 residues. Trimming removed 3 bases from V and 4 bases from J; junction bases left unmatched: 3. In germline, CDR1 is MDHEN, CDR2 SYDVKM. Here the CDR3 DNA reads TGTGCCAGCAGTTTCACAGGGGGCGTAGAGACCCAGTACTTC. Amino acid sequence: CASSFTGGVETQYF.

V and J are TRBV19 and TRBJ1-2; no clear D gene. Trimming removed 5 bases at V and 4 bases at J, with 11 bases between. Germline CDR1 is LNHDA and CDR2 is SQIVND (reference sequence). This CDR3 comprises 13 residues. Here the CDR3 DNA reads TGTGCCAGTAGTCCCCGGGGTAGCTATGGCTACACCTTC. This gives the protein CASSPRGSYGYTF.

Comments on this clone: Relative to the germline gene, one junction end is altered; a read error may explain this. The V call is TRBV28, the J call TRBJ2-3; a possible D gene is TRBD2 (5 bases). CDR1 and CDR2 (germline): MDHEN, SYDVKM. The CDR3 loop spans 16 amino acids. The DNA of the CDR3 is TGTGCCAGCATCAACCCTCTTCGGGATAGCACCGATACGCAGTATTTT. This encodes CASINPLRDSTDTQYF.

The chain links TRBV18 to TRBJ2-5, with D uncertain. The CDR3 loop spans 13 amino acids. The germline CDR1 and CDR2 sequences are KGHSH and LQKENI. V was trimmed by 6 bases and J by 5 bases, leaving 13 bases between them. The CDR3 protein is CASSLMGWETQYF. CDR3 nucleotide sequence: TGTGCCAGCTCCCTGATGGGGTGGGAGACCCAGTACTTC.

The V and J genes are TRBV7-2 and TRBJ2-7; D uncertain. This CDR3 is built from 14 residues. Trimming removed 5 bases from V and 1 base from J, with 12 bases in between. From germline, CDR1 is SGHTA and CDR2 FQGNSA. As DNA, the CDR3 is TGTGCCAGCAGCCCACTACACAGATCCTACGAGCAGTACTTC. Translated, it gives CASSPLHRSYEQYF.

CDR3 region: CASSVSGSPTQETQYF. As DNA, the CDR3 is TGTGCCAGCAGCGTATCAGGGTCTCCGACTCAAGAGACCCAGTACTTC. V and J are TRBV9 and TRBJ2-5; D perhaps matches TRBD1 (5 bases). The CDR3 sequence is 16 residues long. Germline V lookup: CDR1 SGDLS, CDR2 YYNGEE. Trimming cost V 1 base and J 2 bases, with 15 bases left between them.

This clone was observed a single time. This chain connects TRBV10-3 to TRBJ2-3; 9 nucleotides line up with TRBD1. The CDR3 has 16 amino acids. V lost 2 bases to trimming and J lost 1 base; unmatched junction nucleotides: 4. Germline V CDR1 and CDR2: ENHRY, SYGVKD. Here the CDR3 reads CAISEARTGGTDTQYF. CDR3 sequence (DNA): TGTGCCATCAGTGAGGCCCGGACAGGGGGCACAGATACGCAGTATTTT.